Listed below are T cell receptor beta chains from one sample, sequenced in a study of cytomegalovirus exposure and HLA in healthy donors. Here immunoSEQ multiplex PCR was the method, and the copy in TCRdb shows in-frame clones only, minus some. The table shows fewer than 200,000 clones, with nearly 90% occurring only once. The sample consisted of PBMCs. The receptors stem from a young man in good health and CMV-seropositive. The CDR3 runs from the conserved cysteine through the conserved F or W. Each record gives: V gene, J gene, clone size, D gene, CDR3 protein, CDR3 DNA. D genes are given only for firm matches. Size is omitted from some rows. Given values are once, few, many or a class for expanded clones.

TRBV7-3	TRBJ1-1	.	.	CASSRQMTFSTGVNTEAFF	TGTGCCAGCAGCCGACAAATGACATTCTCGACGGGGGTGAACACTGAAGCTTTCTTT
TRBV11-1	TRBJ1-3	.	TRBD1	CASSFGYRGRGNTIYF	TGTGCCAGCAGCTTCGGATACAGGGGGAGAGGAAACACCATATATTTT
TRBV6-5	TRBJ2-7	.	.	CASKNNRVTYEQYF	TGTGCCAGCAAGAATAACAGGGTGACCTACGAGCAGTACTTC
TRBV27	TRBJ1-4	once	.	CASSRLSTNEKLFF	TGTGCCAGCAGCCGACTATCAACTAATGAAAAACTGTTTTTT
TRBV7-8	TRBJ1-1	.	.	CASSLVSGNTEAFF	TGTGCCAGCAGCTTAGTTAGTGGGAACACTGAAGCTTTCTTT
TRBV10-3	TRBJ1-2	.	.	CAISENTGYGYTF	TGTGCCATCAGTGAGAATACAGGGTATGGCTACACCTTC
TRBV4-1	TRBJ2-5	.	.	CASSQVHLDETQYF	TGCGCCAGCAGCCAAGTTCACTTAGATGAGACCCAGTACTTC
TRBV6-1	TRBJ1-1	once	.	CASNQGTEAFF	TGTGCCAGCAACCAGGGTACTGAAGCTTTCTTT
TRBV2	TRBJ1-1	.	.	CASDGGALMNTEAFF	TGTGCCAGCGATGGGGGCGCACTCATGAACACTGAAGCTTTCTTT
TRBV7-9	TRBJ2-1	.	.	CASSLVGGLTPRNEQFF	TGTGCCAGCAGCTTAGTGGGGGGTCTGACCCCTCGGAATGAGCAGTTCTTC
TRBV7-9	TRBJ1-4	.	.	CASSSASGPTNEKLFF	TGTGCCAGCAGCTCCGCCTCTGGGCCAACTAATGAAAAACTGTTTTTT
TRBV15	TRBJ1-2	.	.	CATSPEGYGYTF	TGTGCCACCAGCCCAGAGGGCTATGGCTACACCTTC
TRBV5-6	TRBJ2-7	.	TRBD2	CASSSEREGYEQYF	TGTGCCAGCAGCTCCGAGCGGGAGGGCTACGAGCAGTACTTC
TRBV6-4	TRBJ2-1	.	TRBD1	CASSPGQGYNEQFF	TGTGCCAGCAGTCCGGGACAGGGGTACAATGAGCAGTTCTTC
TRBV6-6	TRBJ2-7	.	TRBD1	CASSYVRTGKHEQYF	TGTGCCAGCAGTTACGTTCGGACAGGGAAGCACGAGCAGTACTTC
TRBV7-7	TRBJ2-5	.	TRBD1	CASSLVLTGGTQETQYF	TGTGCTAGCAGCTTAGTTTTGACAGGGGGAACCCAAGAGACCCAGTACTTC
TRBV7-9	TRBJ2-5	.	.	CASSSNVGGAAETQYF	TGTGCCAGCAGCTCTAATGTAGGGGGGGCGGCGGAGACCCAGTACTTC
TRBV6-1	TRBJ2-7	many	.	CASSDLSRESYEQYF	TGTGCCAGCAGTGATTTAAGCCGTGAATCCTACGAGCAGTACTTC
TRBV5-1	TRBJ2-1	.	TRBD2	CASSPGLAQRDEQFF	TGCGCCAGCAGCCCAGGACTAGCGCAAAGGGATGAGCAGTTCTTC
TRBV19	TRBJ1-2	.	.	CASSIGATPDYGYTF	TGTGCCAGTAGTATAGGGGCAACCCCGGACTATGGCTACACCTTC
TRBV4-1	TRBJ2-7	.	.	CASSQETVPTTYEQYF	TGCGCCAGCAGCCAAGAAACCGTCCCTACGACTTACGAGCAGTACTTC
TRBV5-1	TRBJ1-1	.	.	CASSLFKGGETEAFF	TGCGCCAGCAGCTTGTTCAAAGGGGGGGAAACTGAAGCTTTCTTT
TRBV2	TRBJ1-1	.	.	CASSERGHNTEAFF	TGTGCCAGCAGTGAAAGGGGACACAACACTGAAGCTTTCTTT
TRBV10-3	TRBJ2-7	.	TRBD2	CAISGSGSYEQYF	TGTGCCATCAGTGGTAGCGGGAGCTACGAGCAGTACTTC
TRBV6-6	TRBJ1-5	.	.	CASRQDGNQPQHF	TGTGCCAGCAGACAGGACGGCAATCAGCCCCAGCATTTT
TRBV6-6	TRBJ2-7	.	.	CASSYSMEAEQYF	TGTGCCAGCAGTTACTCGATGGAGGCTGAGCAGTACTTC
TRBV28	TRBJ2-1	.	TRBD1	CASSLVAGGAGNEQFF	TGTGCCAGCAGTTTGGTGGCAGGGGGCGCGGGTAATGAGCAGTTCTTC
TRBV30	TRBJ1-2	.	.	CAWSVFSGPPNSNYGYTF	TGTGCCTGGAGTGTCTTTTCCGGTCCCCCGAACTCTAACTATGGCTACACCTTC
TRBV18	TRBJ2-5	.	.	CASSPGSGQETQYF	TGTGCCAGCTCACCAGGTAGCGGACAAGAGACCCAGTACTTC
TRBV19	TRBJ2-5	.	TRBD2	CASSITSGSGETQYF	TGTGCCAGTAGTATAACTAGCGGGAGTGGAGAGACCCAGTACTTC
TRBV5-1	TRBJ2-6	.	TRBD2	CASSLVSAGGSSGANVLTF	TGCGCCAGCAGCTTGGTGTCGGCGGGAGGTTCCTCTGGGGCCAACGTCCTGACTTTC
TRBV11-1	TRBJ2-7	.	.	CASSLLEDYYEQYF	TGTGCCAGCAGCTTACTGGAGGACTACTACGAGCAGTACTTC
TRBV6-4	TRBJ2-1	.	TRBD2	CASSDFGGSSYNEQFF	TGTGCCAGCAGTGATTTTGGCGGGAGCTCCTACAATGAGCAGTTCTTC
TRBV25-1	TRBJ1-5	.	TRBD1	CASSGTGFAQPQHF	TGTGCCAGCAGCGGGACAGGGTTCGCTCAGCCCCAGCATTTT
TRBV27	TRBJ2-3	.	TRBD2	CASSLLAGGRGSDTQYF	TGTGCCAGCAGTTTACTAGCGGGAGGGCGGGGGTCAGATACGCAGTATTTT
TRBV7-9	TRBJ1-1	.	TRBD1	CASSQGQGDRTEAFF	TGTGCCAGCAGCCAGGGACAGGGCGATCGCACTGAAGCTTTCTTT
TRBV5-1	TRBJ2-1	.	TRBD2	CASVGQAGAGNEQFF	TGCGCCAGCGTAGGTCAAGCGGGGGCGGGTAATGAGCAGTTCTTC
TRBV6-5	TRBJ1-2	.	TRBD1	CASSQQGTYGYTF	TGTGCCAGCAGTCAACAGGGGACCTATGGCTACACCTTC
TRBV27	TRBJ2-2	.	.	CASSSGMNTGELFF	TGTGCCAGCAGTTCCGGGATGAACACCGGGGAGCTGTTTTTT
TRBV25-1	TRBJ1-2	.	TRBD1	CASSRAGGYGYTF	TGTGCCAGCAGCCGGGCAGGGGGCTATGGCTACACCTTC
TRBV7-8	TRBJ1-4	.	TRBD1	CASSPGQGTNEKLFF	TGTGCCAGCAGTCCAGGACAGGGCACTAATGAAAAACTGTTTTTT
TRBV7-9	TRBJ2-7	.	.	CASRPTSSVHSYEQYF	TGTGCCAGCAGACCCACCTCTAGCGTACACTCCTACGAGCAGTACTTC
TRBV2	TRBJ2-3	.	TRBD2	CASSERSAGGPESDTQYF	TGTGCCAGCAGTGAACGTTCAGCGGGAGGGCCGGAGTCAGATACGCAGTATTTT
TRBV18	TRBJ2-7	.	.	CASSPREDSYYEQYF	TGTGCCAGCTCACCACGAGAGGACAGTTACTACGAGCAGTACTTC
TRBV11-3	TRBJ2-7	.	TRBD2	CASSTPWGPTGLGDEQYF	TGTGCCAGCAGCACCCCCTGGGGGCCCACGGGACTAGGGGACGAGCAGTACTTC
TRBV10-3	TRBJ2-2	.	TRBD2	CATGRAGELFF	TGTGCCACCGGGAGGGCCGGGGAGCTGTTTTTT
TRBV4-2	TRBJ2-5	few	.	CASSRYRVETQYF	TGTGCCAGCAGCCGCTACAGGGTAGAGACCCAGTACTTC
TRBV30	TRBJ1-3	.	TRBD1	CAWSLDRVTGFGNTIYF	TGTGCCTGGAGCCTTGACAGGGTGACAGGATTTGGAAACACCATATATTTT
TRBV28	TRBJ1-5	.	.	CASSGDYSNQPQHF	TGTGCCAGCAGTGGGGACTATAGCAATCAGCCCCAGCATTTT
TRBV5-1	TRBJ2-3	once	TRBD1	CASSLAGQGQATTDTQYF	TGCGCCAGCAGCTTGGCAGGACAGGGGCAAGCCACCACAGATACGCAGTATTTT
TRBV7-8	TRBJ2-5	once	TRBD2	CASSLGSGRGRETQYF	TGTGCCAGCAGCTTAGGTAGCGGGAGGGGGAGAGAGACCCAGTACTTC
TRBV4-1	TRBJ2-7	few	TRBD2	CASSQDNPAGGPYEQYF	TGCGCCAGCAGCCAAGACAATCCGGCGGGAGGGCCATACGAGCAGTACTTC
TRBV29-1	TRBJ1-1	.	TRBD1	CSASRGTGDTEAFF	TGCAGCGCCTCGAGGGGGACAGGGGATACTGAAGCTTTCTTT
TRBV5-4	TRBJ1-5	.	.	CASSDDGGGGPQHF	TGTGCCAGCAGCGACGACGGAGGCGGGGGGCCCCAGCATTTT
TRBV5-4	TRBJ2-3	.	TRBD2	CAGASGSDFTDTQYF	TGTGCCGGGGCTAGCGGGAGTGATTTCACAGATACGCAGTATTTT
TRBV18	TRBJ2-5	.	.	CASSPRQQETQYF	TGTGCCAGCTCACCTCGCCAGCAAGAGACCCAGTACTTC